This TCR beta chain was observed in a study of blood T cell repertoires in COVID-19. Study-level background: Sources were T cells, B-cell-depleted T cells, or PBMCs; the material itself was cDNA or gDNA.

As originally analysed: Cell counts per sample came from amplifying reference gene primers. Produced via immunoSEQ multiplex PCR; TCRdb's table is partial and in-frame only. Clonal size and the V and J genes are those of that table, whereas D and trimming came from the DNA. Counted here are fewer than 700,000 clones, around 90% occurring once; the ten biggest clones make up about 8%. Sequencing used peripheral blood. The receptor's source is a woman in her 50s with COVID-19, enrolled during active disease.

CDR3 residues: CASSYGTGAGKLFF. CDR3 nucleotide sequence: TGTGCCAGCAGTTACGGGACAGGGGCGGGAAAACTGTTTTTT. The genes are TRBV5-5 and TRBJ1-4, with TRBD1 matching 10 bases. Germline V gene sequence: CDR1 SGHKS, CDR2 YYEKEE (reference sequence). The CDR3 runs 14 residues. Trimming cost V 5 bases and J 10 bases; bases outside gene matches: 8.